These T cell receptor beta chains were read from a single sample in a study of vaccination and CD4 T cells after COVID-19. TCRdb passed the PCR reads through MiXCR, listing each CDR3 protein once. The table shows 20,000 or so distinct CDR3 sequences, with 50% to 65% occurring only once. The specimen was CD4+ T cells from blood, collected after SARS-CoV-2 vaccination. The source is a human donor who had recovered from COVID-19. The CDR3 runs from the conserved cysteine through the conserved F or W. D genes are given only for firm matches. Clone size is shown for a subset of rows, as once, few, many or a class of expanded clone.

J gene	clone size	V gene	D gene	CDR3 DNA	CDR3 protein
TRBJ1-1	once	TRBV5-4	TRBD1	TGTGCCAGCAGCTTGGTCATTAGGGACAGGGATGTCACTGAAGCTTTCTTT	CASSLVIRDRDVTEAFF
TRBJ2-5	.	TRBV20-1	.	TGCAGTGCTAAATGGAGGGGAGAAGTGGAGACCCAGTACTTC	CSAKWRGEVETQYF
TRBJ1-2	.	TRBV7-8	.	TGTGCCAGCAGCTCCTTAGGGTCACAAGAAAACTATGGCTACACCTTC	CASSSLGSQENYGYTF
TRBJ2-2	.	TRBV12-3/TRBV12-4	TRBD2	TGTGCCAGCAGTGAACTAGCGGGATCGAACACCGGGGAGCTGTTTTTT	CASSELAGSNTGELFF
TRBJ2-1	.	TRBV6-5	.	TGTGCCAGCAGTTACCACAATGAGCAGTTCTTC	CASSYHNEQFF
TRBJ2-2	.	TRBV6-1	.	TGTGCCAGCACCCCTCAGTCCGGGGAGCTGTTTTTT	CASTPQSGELFF
TRBJ2-5	.	TRBV27	.	TGTGCCAGCAGCCGGAAAGTACAAGAGACCCAGTACTTC	CASSRKVQETQYF
TRBJ1-5	.	TRBV30	TRBD1	TGTGCCTGGAGTTTGACAGGGGGCGATCAGCCCCAGCATTTT	CAWSLTGGDQPQHF
TRBJ2-3	.	TRBV10-3	TRBD2	TGTGCCATCAGCGCGACTAGCGGGACAACAGATACGCAGTATTTT	CAISATSGTTDTQYF
TRBJ2-1	.	TRBV10-3	TRBD2	TGTGCCACCACTAGCGGGAGAGGTAATGAGCAGTTCTTC	CATTSGRGNEQFF
TRBJ2-5	.	TRBV12-3/TRBV12-4	TRBD2	TGTGCCAGCAGTCGGGATAGCGGGAGCGCTCGAGGCCAAGAGACCCAGTACTTC	CASSRDSGSARGQETQYF
TRBJ1-6	.	TRBV20-1	TRBD1	TGCAGTGGCAAAGAGGGGACAGCTTTTAATTCACCCCTCCACTTT	CSGKEGTAFNSPLHF
TRBJ2-6	.	TRBV27	.	TGTGCCAGCAGTTCCCACAAAACAGAGCTAAGCTCTGGGGCCAACGTCCTGACTTTC	CASSSHKTELSSGANVLTF
TRBJ1-2	.	TRBV18	TRBD1	TGTGCCAGCTCACACGGACAGGGGCAAGGCTACACCTTC	CASSHGQGQGYTF
TRBJ2-3	.	TRBV6-1	.	TGTGCCAGCAGTCCCTCTGGGGGGCGCGAAGATACGCAGTATTTT	CASSPSGGREDTQYF
TRBJ1-4	few	TRBV7-9	.	TGTGCCAGCAGCTTAGTTGGGACGTCCGAAAAACTGTTTTTT	CASSLVGTSEKLFF
TRBJ2-1	few	TRBV2	TRBD2	TGTGCCAGCAGTGTCGTAGTGGCGGGAGGGAACAATGAGCAGTTCTTC	CASSVVVAGGNNEQFF
TRBJ2-3	.	TRBV2	.	TGTGCCAGCGGACAGATTGCAGGGGCACCCTTGAAGGATACGCAGTATTTT	CASGQIAGAPLKDTQYF
TRBJ1-2	.	TRBV28	.	TGTGCCAGCAGCCGAGGACAGTCCTATGGCTACACCTTC	CASSRGQSYGYTF
TRBJ2-3	.	TRBV20-1	.	TGCAGTGCTGGAGGGTCTAGCGTTTCTAGCACAGATACGCAGTATTTT	CSAGGSSVSSTDTQYF
TRBJ2-7	.	TRBV6-2/TRBV6-3	.	TGTGCCAGCAGTGCTCTAGCGCCCGAGCAGTACTTC	CASSALAPEQYF
TRBJ2-7	once	TRBV20-1	.	TGCAGTGCTAGCTCCCCCCAGAGCTCCTACGAGCAGTACTTC	CSASSPQSSYEQYF
TRBJ2-3	.	TRBV20-1	TRBD2	TGCAGTGCTAGAGATCGAGGGAGGGCGAAAACAGATACGCAGTATTTT	CSARDRGRAKTDTQYF
TRBJ2-5	.	TRBV27	TRBD2	TGTGCCATCGACAGAATATCAACTAGCGGGTATGAGACCCAGTACTTC	CAIDRISTSGYETQYF
TRBJ2-4	.	TRBV20-1	TRBD1	TGCAGTGCTGGACAGGAGGATTGGTTAGCCAAAAACATTCAGTACTTC	CSAGQEDWLAKNIQYF
TRBJ2-3	.	TRBV7-3	TRBD2	TGTGCCAGCAGCTTAAACCCCAGCGGGAGTGGCGCAGATACGCAGTATTTT	CASSLNPSGSGADTQYF
TRBJ2-5	.	TRBV7-9	TRBD2	TGTGCCAGCTCCGGGGCTAGCGGGAGGCAGGAGACCCAGTACTTC	CASSGASGRQETQYF
TRBJ1-5	few	TRBV15	TRBD1	TGTGCCACCAGCAGACTATCTTCCGGACAGGGTGGAGGGGGCAATCAGCCCCAGCATTTT	CATSRLSSGQGGGGNQPQHF
TRBJ1-5	once	TRBV30	.	TGTGCCTGGAGCTCCCTCGCCTCCCTGGGGCCCCAGCATTTT	CAWSSLASLGPQHF
TRBJ2-5	.	TRBV7-2	.	TGTGCCAGCAGCTTAGAAGGGCTTGCTGAGACCCAGTACTTC	CASSLEGLAETQYF
TRBJ1-2	.	TRBV6-1	.	TGTGCCAGCAGTGGGGCCTGGGGGCGGAATGATTATGGCTACACCTTC	CASSGAWGRNDYGYTF
TRBJ2-3	.	TRBV7-3	.	TGTGCCAGCAGCTTATCTTCCCTTCTCCCTGATACGCAGTATTTT	CASSLSSLLPDTQYF
TRBJ2-1	.	TRBV20-1	.	TGCAGTGCTAGCCTTGGACGCTCCTACAATGAGCAGTTCTTC	CSASLGRSYNEQFF
TRBJ2-7	.	TRBV20-1	TRBD1	TGCAGTGCTTACGCCCGGGACAGGGGGGTCTACGAGCAGTACTTC	CSAYARDRGVYEQYF
TRBJ2-7	.	TRBV24-1	TRBD1	TGTGCCACCAGTGGGCCCGGACAGGGGGGAACCTACGAGCAGTACTTC	CATSGPGQGGTYEQYF